This T cell receptor (beta chain) stems from a study of cytomegalovirus exposure and HLA in healthy donors. There are a few counts of this clone. The germline gives CDR1 MDHEN, CDR2 SYDVKM. This CDR3 comprises 13 residues. V lost 7 bases and J lost 1, with 8 bases in between. Primers for the PCR totalled 60 Vbeta and 13 Jbeta. The protocol was immunoSEQ multiplex PCR, while the TCRdb copy is restricted to in-frame clones and leaves out a portion. Of 130,000 to 150,000 clones in the sample, roughly 80% were seen once. Material: PBMCs. V and J are TRBV28 and TRBJ1-3, with D hard to call. This sequence originates from a woman in her forties in good health and CMV-seropositive. The CDR3 nucleotides read TGTGCCAGCATAGCGGGTTCTGGAAACACCATATATTTT. Protein product: CASIAGSGNTIYF.